The present T cell receptor (beta chain) was sequenced within a study of blood T cell repertoires in COVID-19 (dated by TCRdb to 2018 to 2020). Regarding the research as a whole: Samples covering the acute and convalescent phases of COVID-19 were provided by collaborators in the United States, Italy and Spain. The material from the prospective study consisted of cDNA or gDNA derived from T cells, B-cell-depleted T cells, or PBMCs. The dataset comprised deeply sampled blood TCRbeta repertoires from subjects exposed to, actively infected with, or recovered from COVID-19. The repertoires were released in a freely available public database meant as a resource for research on the immune response to SARS-CoV-2. Samples came from the ongoing ImmuneRACE study (first 160 participants) plus 1,254 subjects from 6 global collaborators. A de-identified subject ID, COVID-19 status, age in years and sex were almost always included in the sample metadata. Where available, HLA class I and class II types were obtained from metadata supplied by the sample provider rather than from assay-based typing.

Trimming accounts for 3 bases at V and 8 bases at J, while the number of junction bases matched to no gene is 3. The CDR3, cysteine through phenylalanine, is 13 amino acids long. The kept DNA is CDR3 alone, 39 bases in frame from the first base. According to the germline V gene, CDR1 reads MNHEY and CDR2 reads SVGAGI. What the research found in general, with its limitations: The amount of clinical and demographic metadata varied by source and participant and was provided uncurated.

A word on this clone: Its antigen remains undetermined. Base qualities are not at hand, and no much larger clone is one base apart.

TCRbeta CDR3 regions were amplified from genomic DNA using the immunoSEQ Assay, a bias-controlled multiplex PCR. In the source study's methods: The number of nucleated cells in each sample was estimated by amplification of reference gene primers within the assay. Sequence reads were collapsed and filtered to measure the absolute abundance of every unique TCRbeta CDR3 rearrangement. For each sample, productive Simpson clonality was calculated as the square root of Simpson's diversity index over productive rearrangements. As stored in TCRdb, this immuneACCESS dataset retains in-frame rearrangements with V and J assigned. A fraction of the clones does not appear; measured against another copy, unresolved V genes explain less than half of the discrepancy, and the remainder lacks a known reason. V, J and clone size are those of that table, while D and trimming were read from the DNA. The sample table shows some 150,000 clones, and around four fifths are seen once. The ten biggest clones cover more than 5% of the sample.

Enrolling through a virtual design, the prospective study's participants ranged in age from roughly 18 to 100 years and lived across more than 20 United States geographic areas. To assign participants to cohorts, the prospective study relied on clinical history that participants themselves reported in a screening survey and a study questionnaire. Recovered participants in ImmuneRACE Cohort 3 were defined by two consecutive negative NP/OP PCR tests, clearance by a healthcare professional, or resolution of symptoms. Mobile phlebotomists in the prospective study collected whole blood, serum and a nasopharyngeal or oropharyngeal swab from every participant. Participants in the prospective study had the option to provide additional blood draws and questionnaires over a roughly 2-month period. Before DNA extraction, blood samples from the prospective study were shipped at room temperature or frozen.

Sequenced material: PBMCs or T cells enriched from blood (not recorded which). The sequence was collected from a woman in her thirties or forties who had recovered from COVID-19. The chain is made from TRBV6-5 and TRBJ2-1, with 8 middle bases fitting TRBD2. Here the CDR3 is given as CASSYSGTYEQFF. The nucleotides are TGTGCCAGCAGTTATAGCGGGACATATGAGCAGTTCTTC.